The rows below give T cell receptor beta chains drawn from one sample of a study of blood T cell repertoires in COVID-19. TCRdb keeps only in-frame clones here, not all; method: immunoSEQ multiplex PCR. The repertoire holds approximately 90,000 clones, with 75% to 90% as singletons. The sequenced material came from peripheral blood. The receptors derive from an elderly woman with active or convalescent COVID-19. CDR3s include the opening cysteine and the closing phenylalanine or tryptophan. D genes are given only for firm matches. Clone size is not always given. Where it is, it says once, few, many or a class for expanded clones.

d_gene | abundance | j_gene | v_gene | CDR3aa | CDR3nt
NA | NA | TRBJ1-3 | TRBV19 | CASSFYSGNTIYF | TGTGCCAGTAGTTTCTACTCTGGAAACACCATATATTTT
TRBD2 | NA | TRBJ2-1 | TRBV3-1/TRBV3-2 | CASSQVTSGGAGEQFF | TGTGCCAGCAGCCAAGTGACGAGCGGGGGGGCGGGTGAGCAGTTCTTC
TRBD2 | NA | TRBJ2-3 | TRBV13 | CASSLPSGGTDTQYF | TGTGCCAGCAGCTTACCATCGGGAGGGACAGATACGCAGTATTTT
TRBD2 | NA | TRBJ2-3 | TRBV6-5 | CASRREVGTDTQYF | TGTGCCAGCAGACGGGAGGTAGGGACAGATACGCAGTATTTT
NA | NA | TRBJ2-3 | TRBV19 | CASSTGGGPDTQYF | TGTGCCAGTAGTACTGGGGGGGGGCCAGATACGCAGTATTTT
NA | NA | TRBJ1-2 | TRBV28 | CASSPGGGLGGYTF | TGTGCCAGCAGTCCCGGGGGGGGGCTAGGTGGCTACACCTTC
TRBD1 | NA | TRBJ2-3 | TRBV7-6 | CASSLPRDRATLRTDTQYF | TGTGCCAGCAGCTTACCTCGGGACAGGGCAACTCTGAGGACAGATACGCAGTATTTT
NA | once | TRBJ1-2 | TRBV2 | CASSELQNYGYTF | TGTGCCAGCAGTGAACTACAGAACTATGGCTACACCTTC
NA | NA | TRBJ1-1 | TRBV18 | CASSPVLDNTEAFF | TGTGCCAGCTCACCAGTCTTAGATAACACTGAAGCTTTCTTT
TRBD1 | NA | TRBJ1-5 | TRBV6-2/TRBV6-3 | CASSPGQVRPQHF | TGTGCCAGCAGTCCCGGACAGGTGCGACCCCAGCATTTT
NA | NA | TRBJ2-1 | TRBV19 | CASSSGYNEQFF | TGTGCCAGTAGCAGCGGTTACAATGAGCAGTTCTTC
TRBD1 | NA | TRBJ2-7 | TRBV7-9 | CASSISGTGWSYEQYF | TGTGCCAGCAGCATTTCCGGGACAGGGTGGTCCTACGAGCAGTACTTC
TRBD1 | NA | TRBJ1-6 | TRBV18 | CASSPDRGGGNSPLHF | TGTGCCAGCTCACCGGACAGGGGAGGTGGTAATTCACCCCTCCACTTT
TRBD2 | NA | TRBJ2-3 | TRBV9 | CASSVGPREGHDTQYF | TGTGCCAGCAGCGTAGGCCCCCGGGAGGGCCACGATACGCAGTATTTT
NA | NA | TRBJ1-2 | TRBV5-4 | CASSLDGIYGYTF | TGTGCCAGCAGCTTGGACGGGATCTATGGCTACACCTTC
TRBD2 | NA | TRBJ2-1 | TRBV14 | CASSPPGLGYNEQFF | TGTGCCAGCAGTCCTCCGGGACTAGGCTACAATGAGCAGTTCTTC
TRBD2 | NA | TRBJ2-3 | TRBV10-3 | CAIRGEAAGVGDTQYF | TGTGCCATCAGGGGGGAGGCAGCGGGAGTCGGGGATACGCAGTATTTT
NA | NA | TRBJ2-7 | TRBV18 | CASSERTGEIYEQYF | TGTGCCAGCTCAGAAAGGACGGGGGAAATCTACGAGCAGTACTTC
TRBD2 | NA | TRBJ2-2 | TRBV19 | CASSLTQDPGLATTNTGELFF | TGTGCCAGTAGTCTTACACAGGACCCGGGACTAGCGACAACGAACACCGGGGAGCTGTTTTTT
TRBD1 | NA | TRBJ1-1 | TRBV5-1 | CASSHGTGDLNTEAFF | TGCGCCAGCAGCCATGGGACAGGGGACCTTAACACTGAAGCTTTCTTT
TRBD1 | NA | TRBJ2-5 | TRBV11-3 | CASSLGGTGLFETQYF | TGTGCCAGCAGCTTGGGAGGGACAGGGCTTTTTGAGACCCAGTACTTC
NA | NA | TRBJ2-7 | TRBV10-3 | CAISDPRQLEQYF | TGTGCCATCAGTGATCCGAGGCAACTCGAGCAGTACTTC
TRBD2 | once | TRBJ2-3 | TRBV5-1 | CASSSLAAPDTQYF | TGCGCCAGCAGCTCCCTAGCGGCTCCAGATACGCAGTATTTT
TRBD2 | NA | TRBJ2-1 | TRBV5-8 | CASSLRLAAYNEQFF | TGTGCCAGCAGCTTAAGACTAGCGGCCTACAATGAGCAGTTCTTC
NA | few | TRBJ1-1 | TRBV7-3 | CASSANGGSTEAFF | TGTGCCAGCAGCGCTAATGGGGGGAGTACTGAAGCTTTCTTT
NA | NA | TRBJ1-3 | TRBV28 | CASSIAFTSAGNTIYF | TGTGCCAGCAGCATCGCTTTTACCTCAGCTGGAAACACCATATATTTT
TRBD1 | NA | TRBJ1-2 | TRBV5-1 | CASRDATGHGYTF | TGCGCCAGCAGAGACGCGACAGGGCATGGCTACACCTTC
NA | NA | TRBJ1-1 | TRBV29-1 | CSVEVQGWVLAFF | TGCAGCGTTGAAGTACAGGGATGGGTTTTGGCTTTCTTT
TRBD2 | NA | TRBJ2-7 | TRBV19 | CASSIAGGEYEQYF | TGTGCCAGTAGTATAGCGGGAGGAGAGTACGAGCAGTACTTC
NA | NA | TRBJ1-3 | TRBV28 | CASNPGFSGNTIYF | TGTGCCAGCAACCCGGGATTCTCTGGAAACACCATATATTTT
NA | NA | TRBJ2-1 | TRBV19 | CASSIVRGSSYNEQFF | TGTGCCAGTAGTATTGTGCGGGGAAGCTCCTACAATGAGCAGTTCTTC
NA | few | TRBJ1-4 | TRBV2 | CASSSGLGVQKLFF | TGTGCCAGCAGCTCGGGCCTCGGGGTACAAAAACTGTTTTTT
NA | NA | TRBJ2-1 | TRBV5-1 | CASSLELAPFNEQFF | TGCGCCAGCAGCTTGGAACTAGCACCCTTTAATGAGCAGTTCTTC
NA | NA | TRBJ1-2 | TRBV24-1 | CATSDPTRQPYGYTF | TGTGCCACCAGTGATCCTACTCGACAGCCCTATGGCTACACCTTC
NA | NA | TRBJ2-7 | TRBV6-6 | CASHREAYEQYF | TGTGCCAGCCACCGGGAAGCATACGAGCAGTACTTC
TRBD1 | NA | TRBJ2-3 | TRBV4-1 | CASSHRTPRDRGTDTQYF | TGCGCCAGCAGCCACCGTACCCCTCGGGACAGGGGCACAGATACGCAGTATTTT
NA | NA | TRBJ1-1 | TRBV3-1/TRBV3-2 | CASSPRGGRQGAEAFF | TGTGCCAGCAGCCCAAGGGGGGGACGACAAGGGGCTGAAGCTTTCTTT
TRBD2 | NA | TRBJ2-1 | TRBV3-1/TRBV3-2 | CASSPPRSGSSYNEQFF | TGTGCCAGCAGCCCCCCGCGGAGCGGGAGCTCCTACAATGAGCAGTTCTTC
TRBD2 | NA | TRBJ2-1 | TRBV3-1/TRBV3-2 | CASSQHSGGSYNEQFF | TGTGCCAGCAGCCAACACAGCGGGGGGTCCTACAATGAGCAGTTCTTC
TRBD2 | NA | TRBJ2-1 | TRBV30 | CAWSRDRAGGPNEQFF | TGTGCCTGGAGCAGGGATCGGGCGGGAGGGCCGAATGAGCAGTTCTTC
TRBD1 | NA | TRBJ2-3 | TRBV5-8 | CASSLPGQGSDTQYF | TGTGCCAGCAGCCTCCCGGGACAGGGCTCAGATACGCAGTATTTT
NA | NA | TRBJ1-2 | TRBV5-8 | CASSLDIWGYTF | TGTGCCAGCAGCTTGGACATATGGGGCTACACCTTC
NA | NA | TRBJ2-5 | TRBV3-1/TRBV3-2 | CASRPTGKETQYF | TGTGCCAGCAGACCTACAGGGAAAGAGACCCAGTACTTC
TRBD2 | NA | TRBJ2-3 | TRBV4-3 | CASSQDPPTSGGASSTDTQYF | TGCGCCAGCAGCCAAGATCCCCCCACTAGCGGGGGGGCCTCCAGCACAGATACGCAGTATTTT
TRBD2 | NA | TRBJ2-5 | TRBV13 | CASSFTRRGGAETQYF | TGTGCCAGCAGCTTCACTCGGCGGGGGGGGGCAGAGACCCAGTACTTC
TRBD2 | NA | TRBJ2-5 | TRBV29-1 | CSALLANQETQYF | TGCAGCGCCCTACTAGCGAACCAAGAGACCCAGTACTTC
TRBD1 | NA | TRBJ1-2 | TRBV5-5 | CASSPGQGVVGYTF | TGTGCCAGCAGCCCCGGACAGGGAGTTGTTGGCTACACCTTC
TRBD1 | NA | TRBJ2-3 | TRBV6-1 | CASSEEQGSWDTQYF | TGTGCCAGCAGTGAAGAACAGGGGAGTTGGGATACGCAGTATTTT